This T cell receptor beta chain was sequenced for a study of T-cell memory formation after mild COVID-19. On the study more broadly: TCR clusters were largely donor specific. General study results and limits: Pre-infection memory carried some responding clones, suggesting that cross-reactive memory joined. Among clones contracting day 15 to 85, CD4/CD8 was balanced, whereas later expanders leaned CD4+.

Note on this clonotype: Its cognate antigen is unknown.

The CDR3 length is 15 residues. CDR1 and CDR2 from the germline V gene are SGHTA and FQGNSA. The V and J ends lost 3 bases and 1 base respectively, with 12 bases between them. The authors produced TCR alpha and TCR beta cDNA libraries with sample barcodes and UMIs by 5'RACE using constant-segment primers. MiXCR was run by TCRdb on the 5' RACE reads, yielding one entry per CDR3 protein. The sample holds roughly 300,000 distinct CDR3 sequences, over 7% seen once. The sequence came from a man in his late teens or twenties who had mild COVID-19 (a few samples of this study predate the infection). Cell type and time point are not known. This chain uses TRBV7-2 with TRBJ1-1; D is unresolved. The sequenced material came from PBMCs or a T cell subset sorted from them (not recorded which). This CDR3 is CASSFGPLGNTEAFF. The CDR3, as DNA: TGTGCCAGCAGCTTTGGACCCCTGGGGAACACTGAAGCTTTCTTT.